This T cell receptor (beta chain) was observed in a study of blood T cell repertoires in COVID-19 (TCRdb year 2020). Study-wide context: Collaborator samples came from the United States, Italy and Spain and covered acute and convalescent phases of COVID-19. The prospective study material was composed of cDNA or gDNA derived from T cells, B-cell-depleted T cells, or PBMCs. Subjects who had been exposed to COVID-19, were actively infected with it, or had recovered from it provided the deeply sampled blood TCRbeta repertoires that made up the dataset. The repertoires were made available in a free public database intended to serve as a resource for research on the immune response to SARS-CoV-2. Samples were obtained from the ongoing ImmuneRACE study (first 160 participants) and from 950 to 1,500 subjects provided by 6 global collaborators. The sample metadata nearly always contained a de-identified subject ID, COVID-19 status, age in years and sex. Where available, HLA class I and class II types were taken from metadata supplied by the sample provider and were not determined by assay-based typing.

Trimming leaves V shorter by 0 bases and J shorter by 2 bases, with the junction holding 6 bases beyond the gene matches. CDR1 and CDR2, per the germline V gene, are SGHRS and YFSETQ. The CDR3 covers 16 residues, taking in both the cysteine and the phenylalanine. Left in the record is the CDR3 DNA by itself, 48 bases read in frame from the first base. The collaborating institutions used their own protocols to collect whole blood in K2EDTA tubes. For TCRbeta analysis, collaborators shipped samples as frozen whole blood, isolated PBMCs, or DNA extracted from either of those sample types. The immunoSEQ Assay, a bias-controlled multiplex PCR, was used to amplify TCRbeta CDR3 regions from genomic DNA. Regarding the original processing steps: Nucleated cell counts per sample were estimated from amplification of reference gene primers within the assay. Sequence reads were collapsed and filtered to measure the absolute abundance of every unique TCRbeta CDR3 rearrangement. For each sample, productive Simpson clonality was calculated as the square root of Simpson's diversity index over productive rearrangements. In TCRdb, the immuneACCESS table is reduced to in-frame sequences with V and J assigned. These tables do not hold every clone; where another copy was compared, an unresolved V gene accounts for under half, and the others remain unexplained. The DNA gave D and trimming, while V, J and clone size come from that table. Counted in this sample were about 400,000 clones; more than 85% of them appeared once. Less than 3.5% of the sample belongs to the ten largest clones.

Overall study outcomes, separate from this receptor: The quantity of clinical and demographic metadata differed by source and by participant and was supplied without curation.

Comments on this clone: Which antigen it targets is not known. No per-base quality is available; no much larger clone lies one base away.

Sequenced material: peripheral blood. This clonotype was sampled from a human donor in a cohort sampled during active COVID-19. The chain links TRBV5-1 with TRBJ2-3; the junction holds 7 bases that match TRBD1. The CDR3 sequence is CASSLGYRGSTDTQYF. The DNA sequence follows: TGCGCCAGCAGCTTGGGTTACAGGGGTTCCACAGATACGCAGTATTTT.